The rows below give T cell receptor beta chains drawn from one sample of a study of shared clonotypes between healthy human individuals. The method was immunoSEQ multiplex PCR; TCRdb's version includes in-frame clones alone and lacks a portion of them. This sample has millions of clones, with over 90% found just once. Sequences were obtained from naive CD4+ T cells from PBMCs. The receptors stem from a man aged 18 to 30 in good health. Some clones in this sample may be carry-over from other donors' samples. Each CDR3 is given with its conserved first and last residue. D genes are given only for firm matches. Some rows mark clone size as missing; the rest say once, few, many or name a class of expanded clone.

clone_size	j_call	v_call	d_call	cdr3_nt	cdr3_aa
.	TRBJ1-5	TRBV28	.	TGTGCCAGCAGTCCCCGCAGGGTTGGCAATCAGCCCCAGCATTTT	CASSPRRVGNQPQHF
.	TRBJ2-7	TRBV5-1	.	TGCGCCAGCAGCTCCGGGACTCCCAGGGATGGGCAGTACTTC	CASSSGTPRDGQYF
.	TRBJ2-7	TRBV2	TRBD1	TGTGCCAGCAGTGGGGGGACAGGGGGCGTTGTAGGCGAGCAGTACTTC	CASSGGTGGVVGEQYF
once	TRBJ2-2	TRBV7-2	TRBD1	TGTGCCAGCACCAACGGGCCGGGACAGGGCAACACCGGGGAGCTGTTTTTT	CASTNGPGQGNTGELFF
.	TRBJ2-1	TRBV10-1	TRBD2	TGCGCCAGCAGTGAGTCTGGGACTAGCGGGAACGAGCAGTTCTTC	CASSESGTSGNEQFF
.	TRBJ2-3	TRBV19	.	TGTGCCAGTAGAATGGCCGCTGGAGATACGCAGTATTTT	CASRMAAGDTQYF
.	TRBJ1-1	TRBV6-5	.	TGTGCCAGCAGTTACTCTACTAATATGAACACTGAAGCTTTCTTT	CASSYSTNMNTEAFF
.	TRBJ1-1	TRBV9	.	TGTGCCAGCAGCGCAGGGGCGGTCGACACTGAAGCTTTCTTT	CASSAGAVDTEAFF
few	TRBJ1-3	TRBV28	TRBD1	TGTGCCAGCAGTTTATTTGGCAGGGGGTCTGGAAACACCATATATTTT	CASSLFGRGSGNTIYF
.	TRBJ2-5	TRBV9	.	TGTGCCAGCAGCGTAGGGCACGGAGGGGCAGAGACCCAGTACTTC	CASSVGHGGAETQYF
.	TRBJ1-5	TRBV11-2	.	TGTGCCAGCAGCTTAGAGGGGCGGGGGGCCAATCAGCCCCAGCATTTT	CASSLEGRGANQPQHF
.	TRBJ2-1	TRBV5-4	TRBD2	TGTGCCAGCAGCTCGACTAGCACGGATGAGCAGTTCTTC	CASSSTSTDEQFF
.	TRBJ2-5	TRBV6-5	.	TGTGCCAGCAGGGCCCGACCGCATACCCAAGAGACCCAGTACTTC	CASRARPHTQETQYF
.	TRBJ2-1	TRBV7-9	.	TGTGCCAGCAGCTTAGCGCGGGCGGGTTCCTACAATGAGCAGTTCTTC	CASSLARAGSYNEQFF
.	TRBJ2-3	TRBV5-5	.	TGTGCCAGCAGCTTAGGGATTAGCACAGATACGCAGTATTTT	CASSLGISTDTQYF
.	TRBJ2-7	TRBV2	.	TGTGCCAGCAGCGGCTCATCCTACGAGCAGTACTTC	CASSGSSYEQYF
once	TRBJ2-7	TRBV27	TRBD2	TGTGCCAGCAGCAAACAAGCCGGACTAGCGGGAGGGGAGCAGTACTTC	CASSKQAGLAGGEQYF
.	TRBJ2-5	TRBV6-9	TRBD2	TGTGCCAGCAGCTTTGGGAGGGCCGAGACCCAGTACTTC	CASSFGRAETQYF
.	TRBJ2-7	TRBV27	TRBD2	TGTGCCAGCAGTTTAAAACCCTCGACTAGCGGGACCTACGAGCAGTACTTC	CASSLKPSTSGTYEQYF
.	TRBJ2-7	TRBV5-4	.	TGTGCCAGCAGCTTGGAGAATTACGAGCAGTACTTC	CASSLENYEQYF
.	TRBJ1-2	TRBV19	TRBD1	TGTGCCAGTAGTACGGGGACAGCGATTAACTATGGCTACACCTTC	CASSTGTAINYGYTF
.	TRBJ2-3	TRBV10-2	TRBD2	TGCGCCAGCAGCTGGACTAGCCCGAACACAGATACGCAGTATTTT	CASSWTSPNTDTQYF
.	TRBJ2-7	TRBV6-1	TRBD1	TGTGCCAGCAGAATCGACAGGGTTCACGAGCAGTACTTC	CASRIDRVHEQYF
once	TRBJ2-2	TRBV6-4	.	TGTGCCAGCAGTGATTGGCGGACCGGGGAGCTGTTTTTT	CASSDWRTGELFF
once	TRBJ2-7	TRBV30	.	TGTGCCTGGAGTGAGGAGCCCTACGAGCAGTACTTC	CAWSEEPYEQYF
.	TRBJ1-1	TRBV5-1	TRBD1	TGCGCCAGCAGCTCGAGGGACAGGGCAAGCGAAGCTTTCTTT	CASSSRDRASEAFF
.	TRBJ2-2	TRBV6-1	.	TGTGCCAGCAGCCTCGAACGAACCGGGGAGCTGTTTTTT	CASSLERTGELFF
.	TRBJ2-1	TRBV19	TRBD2	TGTGCCAGTAGAGGGACTAGCGGGAGGGCGCGGGAGCAGTTCTTC	CASRGTSGRAREQFF